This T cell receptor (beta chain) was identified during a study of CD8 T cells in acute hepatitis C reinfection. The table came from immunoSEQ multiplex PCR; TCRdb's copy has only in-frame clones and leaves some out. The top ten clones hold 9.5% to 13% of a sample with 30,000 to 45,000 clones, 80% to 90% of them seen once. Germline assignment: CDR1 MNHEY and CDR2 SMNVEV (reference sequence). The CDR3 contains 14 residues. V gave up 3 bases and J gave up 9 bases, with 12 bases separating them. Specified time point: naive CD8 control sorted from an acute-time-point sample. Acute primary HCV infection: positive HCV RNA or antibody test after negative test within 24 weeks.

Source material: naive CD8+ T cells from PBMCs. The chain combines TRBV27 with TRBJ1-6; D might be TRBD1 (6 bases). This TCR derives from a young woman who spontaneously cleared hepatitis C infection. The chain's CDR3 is CASSFRGEGSPLHF. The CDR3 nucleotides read TGTGCCAGCAGTTTCAGGGGAGAGGGTTCACCCCTCCACTTT.